This is a list of T cell receptor beta chains from one sample in a study of regulatory T cells in long-lasting Graves disease. TCRdb recomputed calls from the multiplex PCR reads with MiXCR, one row per CDR3 protein. This table holds about 460,000 distinct CDR3 sequences, 22% found once. This specimen was peripheral blood mononuclear cells (PBMCs), taken when the disease was refractory, from a patient treated with antithyroid drugs. The receptors here all came from a female donor with Graves disease. Each CDR3 is given with its conserved first and last residue. A D gene is named only where the DNA matches it firmly. Not all rows give a size; the values are once, few, many and, for expanded clones, a class.

v_gene: TRBV7-9; d_gene: TRBD1; j_gene: TRBJ2-7; abundance: -; CDR3aa: CASSSPRDRGVYEQYF; CDR3nt: TGTGCCAGCAGCTCCCCCCGGGACAGGGGTGTCTACGAGCAGTACTTC
v_gene: TRBV19; d_gene: -; j_gene: TRBJ2-1; abundance: -; CDR3aa: CASSGDTVYNEQFF; CDR3nt: TGTGCCAGTAGTGGGGACACGGTCTACAATGAGCAGTTCTTC
v_gene: TRBV20-1; d_gene: -; j_gene: TRBJ1-2; abundance: -; CDR3aa: CSARPGTGYTF; CDR3nt: TGCAGTGCTAGGCCCGGGACCGGCTACACCTTC
v_gene: TRBV5-1; d_gene: TRBD1; j_gene: TRBJ1-2; abundance: few; CDR3aa: CASSLGQGFGGYTF; CDR3nt: TGCGCCAGCAGCTTGGGACAGGGGTTTGGAGGCTACACCTTC
v_gene: TRBV4-3; d_gene: TRBD1; j_gene: TRBJ1-1; abundance: -; CDR3aa: CASSQLTGLFTEAFF; CDR3nt: TGCGCCAGCAGCCAACTGACAGGGTTATTCACTGAAGCTTTCTTT
v_gene: TRBV28; d_gene: -; j_gene: TRBJ1-6; abundance: many; CDR3aa: CASSPGLRYSPLHF; CDR3nt: TGTGCCAGCAGTCCGGGCCTACGGTATTCACCCCTCCACTTT
v_gene: TRBV27; d_gene: -; j_gene: TRBJ2-1; abundance: -; CDR3aa: CASRLRGPYNEQFF; CDR3nt: TGTGCCAGCAGACTTAGGGGTCCCTACAATGAGCAGTTCTTC
v_gene: TRBV28; d_gene: -; j_gene: TRBJ2-2; abundance: once; CDR3aa: CASTPSGVEGGAAGELFF; CDR3nt: TGTGCCAGCACCCCCTCAGGTGTCGAGGGGGGGGCAGCCGGGGAGCTGTTTTTT
v_gene: TRBV24-1; d_gene: TRBD1; j_gene: TRBJ1-5; abundance: few; CDR3aa: CATSGGPGQGDQPQHF; CDR3nt: TGTGCCACCAGTGGGGGCCCGGGACAGGGTGATCAGCCCCAGCATTTT
v_gene: TRBV28; d_gene: -; j_gene: TRBJ1-5; abundance: many; CDR3aa: CASTWTASNQPQHF; CDR3nt: TGTGCCAGCACTTGGACAGCTAGCAATCAGCCCCAGCATTTT
v_gene: TRBV30; d_gene: -; j_gene: TRBJ2-5; abundance: -; CDR3aa: CAWSVRGTRTQYF; CDR3nt: TGTGCCTGGAGTGTACGTGGCACACGGACCCAGTACTTC
v_gene: TRBV7-3; d_gene: TRBD1; j_gene: TRBJ1-1; abundance: few; CDR3aa: CASSLGRGHTEAFF; CDR3nt: TGTGCCAGCAGCTTGGGCAGGGGGCACACTGAAGCTTTCTTT
v_gene: TRBV27; d_gene: TRBD2; j_gene: TRBJ2-7; abundance: -; CDR3aa: CASRTSGGPYEQYF; CDR3nt: TGTGCCAGCCGTACTAGCGGGGGACCCTACGAGCAGTACTTC
v_gene: TRBV28; d_gene: -; j_gene: TRBJ1-4; abundance: many; CDR3aa: CASSLLHGEKLFF; CDR3nt: TGTGCCAGCAGTTTACTACATGGTGAAAAACTGTTTTTT
v_gene: TRBV6-2/TRBV6-3; d_gene: -; j_gene: TRBJ2-5; abundance: many; CDR3aa: CASSQSTGHETQYF; CDR3nt: TGTGCCAGCAGTCAGTCCACAGGGCACGAGACCCAGTACTTC
v_gene: TRBV11-2; d_gene: -; j_gene: TRBJ1-3; abundance: -; CDR3aa: CASSVRDTLSGNTIYF; CDR3nt: TGTGCCAGCAGCGTTCGGGACACTCTCTCTGGAAACACCATATATTTT
v_gene: TRBV7-2; d_gene: TRBD1; j_gene: TRBJ2-2; abundance: few; CDR3aa: CASSLGAWDRGTGELFF; CDR3nt: TGTGCCAGCAGCTTAGGTGCTTGGGACAGGGGGACCGGGGAGCTGTTTTTT
v_gene: TRBV12-5; d_gene: TRBD1; j_gene: TRBJ2-1; abundance: few; CDR3aa: CASGFRQGGYNEQFF; CDR3nt: TGTGCTAGTGGTTTCCGACAGGGGGGCTACAATGAGCAGTTCTTC
v_gene: TRBV7-2; d_gene: -; j_gene: TRBJ2-3; abundance: -; CDR3aa: CASSPMDTQYF; CDR3nt: TGTGCCAGCAGCCCAATGGATACGCAGTATTTT
v_gene: TRBV6-1; d_gene: TRBD1; j_gene: TRBJ1-3; abundance: -; CDR3aa: CASVKDRVPGNTIYF; CDR3nt: TGTGCCAGCGTAAAGGACAGGGTCCCTGGAAACACCATATATTTT
v_gene: TRBV29-1; d_gene: -; j_gene: TRBJ1-4; abundance: -; CDR3aa: CSVEVTTGKKLFF; CDR3nt: TGCAGCGTTGAAGTTACTACAGGGAAGAAACTGTTTTTT
v_gene: TRBV27; d_gene: -; j_gene: TRBJ2-6; abundance: many; CDR3aa: CASRQNRAGANVLTF; CDR3nt: TGTGCCAGCAGGCAGAACCGGGCCGGGGCCAACGTCCTGACTTTC
v_gene: TRBV6-1; d_gene: TRBD2; j_gene: TRBJ2-5; abundance: -; CDR3aa: CASSLLAGDRMETQYF; CDR3nt: TGTGCCAGCAGCCTTCTAGCGGGGGATAGGATGGAGACCCAGTACTTC
v_gene: TRBV19; d_gene: -; j_gene: TRBJ1-2; abundance: many; CDR3aa: CASSEEVDYGYTF; CDR3nt: TGTGCCAGTAGTGAGGAAGTGGACTATGGCTACACCTTC
v_gene: TRBV7-2; d_gene: -; j_gene: TRBJ2-7; abundance: -; CDR3aa: CASSFYFQRTYEQYF; CDR3nt: TGTGCCAGCAGCTTTTATTTCCAGCGAACCTACGAGCAGTACTTC
v_gene: TRBV7-2; d_gene: -; j_gene: TRBJ2-4; abundance: -; CDR3aa: CASSYSRQGKNIQYF; CDR3nt: TGTGCCAGCAGCTACAGTCGCCAGGGCAAAAACATTCAGTACTTC
v_gene: TRBV6-1; d_gene: -; j_gene: TRBJ1-2; abundance: many; CDR3aa: CASSVQGQNYGYTF; CDR3nt: TGTGCCAGCAGTGTTCAGGGGCAAAACTATGGCTACACCTTC
v_gene: TRBV11-2; d_gene: -; j_gene: TRBJ2-6; abundance: many; CDR3aa: CASRSIGANVLTF; CDR3nt: TGTGCCAGCAGATCGATAGGGGCCAACGTCCTGACTTTC
v_gene: TRBV29-1; d_gene: -; j_gene: TRBJ2-7; abundance: many; CDR3aa: CSVVVAGREQYF; CDR3nt: TGCAGCGTTGTCGTGGCGGGGAGGGAGCAGTACTTC
v_gene: TRBV10-3; d_gene: -; j_gene: TRBJ1-1; abundance: few; CDR3aa: CAISYPTQGANTEAFF; CDR3nt: TGTGCCATCAGTTATCCGACACAGGGAGCGAACACTGAAGCTTTCTTT